This T cell receptor beta chain was documented in a study of cytomegalovirus exposure and HLA in healthy donors. Whole-study results and caveats: Both high specificity and high sensitivity reportedly marked the classifier's diagnosis of cytomegalovirus status.

Use of 60 Vbeta and 13 Jbeta primers characterized the PCR. Data came from immunoSEQ multiplex PCR; TCRdb stores just in-frame clones and leaves some out. This repertoire includes over 110,000 clones. Turning to this clone: Its antigen is not identified.

CDR3 length: 13 amino acids. V was shortened by 0 bases and J by 5 bases, with 7 bases between the two germline ends. Per germline, CDR1 LGHNA and CDR2 YSLEER. The sequencing sample was made of PBMCs. The origin of this receptor is a male donor in good health and CMV-seronegative. The chain is built from TRBV4-3 and TRBJ2-5; no firm D call. The CDR3 sequence is CASSQERRETQYF. CDR3 nucleotides: TGCGCCAGCAGCCAAGAGCGCCGCGAGACCCAGTACTTC.